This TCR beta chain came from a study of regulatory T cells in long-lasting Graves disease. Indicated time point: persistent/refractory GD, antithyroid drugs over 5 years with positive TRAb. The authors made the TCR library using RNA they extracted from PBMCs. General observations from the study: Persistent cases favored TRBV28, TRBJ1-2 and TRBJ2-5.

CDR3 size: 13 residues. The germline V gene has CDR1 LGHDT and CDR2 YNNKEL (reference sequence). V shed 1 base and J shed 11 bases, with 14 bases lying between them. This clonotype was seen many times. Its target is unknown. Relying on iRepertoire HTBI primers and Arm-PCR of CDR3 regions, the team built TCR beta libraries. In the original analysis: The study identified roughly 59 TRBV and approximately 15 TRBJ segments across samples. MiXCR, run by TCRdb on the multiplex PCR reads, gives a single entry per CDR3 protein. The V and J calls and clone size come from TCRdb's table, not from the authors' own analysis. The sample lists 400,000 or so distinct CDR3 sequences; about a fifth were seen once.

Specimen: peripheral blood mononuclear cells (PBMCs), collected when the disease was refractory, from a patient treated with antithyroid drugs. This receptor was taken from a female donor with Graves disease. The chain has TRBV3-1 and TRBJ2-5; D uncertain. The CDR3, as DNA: TGTGCCAGCAGCCAAGGATCCGCGACCAGACAGTACTTC. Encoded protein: CASSQGSATRQYF.